These 16 T cell receptor beta chains share one sample of origin, sequenced in a study of siplizumab effects on memory and regulatory T cells. Using immunoSEQ multiplex PCR, the repertoire was profiled, and TCRdb retains in-frame clones only, with some absent. The repertoire includes about 56,000 clones, approximately 97% of them detected once, and about 1% sits in the top ten. Source material: naive CD8+ T cells sorted from blood. The receptors derive from a human donor in good health.

The V and J genes are TRBV19 and TRBJ1-4; TRBD1 matches at 7 bases. Germline loops: CDR1 LNHDA, CDR2 SQIVND (reference sequence). The trim removed 1 base at V and 8 bases at J, leaving 7 bases unmatched. The CDR3 loop spans 15 amino acids. The CDR3, as DNA: TGTGCCAGTAGTATAGGGCCAGGGGGGAACGAAAAACTGTTTTTT. Protein product: CASSIGPGGNEKLFF.

The chain carries TRBV30 and TRBJ2-5; D possibly corresponds to TRBD1 (6 bases). The CDR3 is made up of 13 amino acids. Deletions cut 7 bases from V and 2 bases from J, with 14 bases between. Looked up from germline, CDR1 is GTSNPN and CDR2 is SVGIG (reference sequence). CDR3 DNA sequence: TGTGCCTATACCGGGACAAAACAAGAGACCCAGTACTTC. As protein: CAYTGTKQETQYF.

This clone appeared once. The V call is TRBV29-1, the J call TRBJ2-1; D is undetermined. Germline assignment: CDR1 SQVTM and CDR2 ANQGSEA. Trimming left V 2 bases short and J 0 bases short, with 5 bases between. The CDR3 is 13 residues long. The CDR3 coding sequence is TGCAGCGTTGAAACGAGCTCCTACAATGAGCAGTTCTTC. Protein product: CSVETSSYNEQFF.

V usage is TRBV5-4 and J usage is TRBJ2-2; no definite D call. Germline V gene sequence: CDR1 SGHNT, CDR2 YYREEE (reference sequence). The V and J ends lost 4 bases and 0 bases respectively, with 13 bases between them. The CDR3 has 16 residues. The CDR3, as DNA: TGTGCCAGCAGCCCCTCTAGGCAGTCGAACACCGGGGAGCTGTTTTTT. Its protein product is CASSPSRQSNTGELFF.

V usage is TRBV7-9 and J usage is TRBJ2-3, with D unclear. Trimming removed 5 bases from V and 3 bases from J, with 6 bases in between. Germline V lookup: CDR1 SEHNR, CDR2 FQNEAQ (reference sequence). The length of the CDR3 is 12 residues. The CDR3 bases are TGTGCCAGCAGCCCTGAGACAGATACGCAGTATTTT. It encodes CASSPETDTQYF.

J is TRBJ2-1 and V is TRBV10-2; 12 bases agree with TRBD1. The V and J ends lost 6 bases and 7 bases, in that order; junction bases with no gene match: 4. CDR3 length equals 14 residues. CDR1 WSHSY and CDR2 SAAADI come from the germline V gene. Here the CDR3 DNA reads TGCGCCAGCAGCCCGGGACAGGGGGCGAATGAGCAGTTCTTC. Amino acids: CASSPGQGANEQFF.

V is TRBV14 and J is TRBJ1-2; no firm D call. V lost 5 bases and J 0 bases, leaving 7 bases between the germline ends. The CDR3 is 13 amino acids. Germline loops: CDR1 SGHDN, CDR2 FVKESK. As DNA, the CDR3 is TGTGCCAGCAGCAAAACAACTAACTATGGCTACACCTTC. It translates to CASSKTTNYGYTF.

The chain couples TRBV12-5 to TRBJ2-7; D not resolved. This CDR3 has 12 residues. V was trimmed by 10 bases and J by 0 bases, leaving 10 bases between them. Germline values: CDR1 LGHNT, CDR2 FRNRAP. CDR3 bases: TGTGCTAAAAAGCAGGCCTCCTACGAGCAGTACTTC. This translates into CAKKQASYEQYF.

The chain employs TRBV27 and TRBJ2-7; D uncertain. V gave up 6 bases and J gave up 0 bases, with 9 bases separating them. Germline V gives CDR1 MNHEY, CDR2 SMNVEV (reference sequence). This CDR3 contains 13 residues. DNA for the CDR3: TGTGCCAGCAGCTACCGGAACTCCTACGAGCAGTACTTC. This codes for CASSYRNSYEQYF.

The chain employs TRBV5-4 and TRBJ2-5; 11 nucleotides agree with TRBD2. The V gene end was trimmed by 4 bases and the J gene end by 3 bases; junction bases not matched to a gene: 5. Germline lookup yields CDR1 SGHNT and CDR2 YYREEE (reference sequence). The CDR3 loop spans 15 amino acids. As DNA, the CDR3 is TGTGCCAGCAGCCGTAGCGGGAGGGCCGAAGAGACCCAGTACTTC. Translating it yields CASSRSGRAEETQYF.

This chain links TRBV15 with TRBJ2-1, with 12 bases that match TRBD2. After removal of 3 bases from V and 7 bases from J, the junction contained 4 bases not matched to a gene. Germline V CDR1 and CDR2: LNHNV, YYDKDF (reference sequence). The CDR3 extends over 15 amino acids. This chain's CDR3 is CATSSTSGRINEQFF. CDR3 coding DNA: TGTGCCACCAGCAGTACTAGCGGGAGGATAAATGAGCAGTTCTTC.

The V and J genes are TRBV2 and TRBJ2-3, with TRBD2 as a possible D gene (5 bases). Germline V gives CDR1 SNHLY, CDR2 FYNNEI. Trimming left V 4 bases short and J 2 bases short, with 10 bases between. The CDR3 is 14 amino acids. The DNA of the CDR3 is TGTGCCAGCAGTGGTTCGGGGTACACAGATACGCAGTATTTT. It yields the protein CASSGSGYTDTQYF.

The V gene is TRBV6-5, the J gene TRBJ2-7; TRBD1 might be the D (6 bases). The ends were cut back, 5 bases at V and 0 bases at J, with 14 bases in the middle. The CDR3 covers 15 residues. Germline assignment: CDR1 MNHEY and CDR2 SVGAGI. Here the CDR3 DNA reads TGTGCCAGCAGTACCGGGACACCCACCTCCTACGAGCAGTACTTC. It is translated as CASSTGTPTSYEQYF.

The gene calls are TRBV4-3 and TRBJ2-1; D unresolved. This CDR3 has 15 amino acids. Germline CDR1 is LGHNA and CDR2 is YSLEER. V lost 1 base and J 5 bases, leaving 12 bases between the germline ends. CDR3 amino acids: CASSQGVGPHNEQFF. CDR3 DNA: TGCGCCAGCAGCCAAGGAGTAGGTCCACACAATGAGCAGTTCTTC.

The chain combines TRBV4-1 with TRBJ2-7, with D perhaps TRBD1 or TRBD2 (7 bases each). Germline CDR1 is MGHRA and CDR2 is YSYEKL. The CDR3 is 16 residues long. The V and J ends lost 1 base and 7 bases respectively, with 20 bases between them. The CDR3 is CASSQGGGQTTWEQYF. The DNA for the CDR3 is TGCGCCAGCAGCCAAGGGGGGGGACAGACTACTTGGGAGCAGTACTTC.

V gene TRBV28 combines with J gene TRBJ1-5, with D possibly TRBD1 on 5 matching bases. CDR3 length equals 14 residues. Germline V lookup: CDR1 MDHEN, CDR2 SYDVKM. The V end lost 6 bases, the J end lost 7 bases, and 16 bases lay between the germline ends. CDR3 in DNA: TGTGCCAGCAGAATTCAGGGAAGGGTGCAGCCCCAGCATTTT. Its protein is CASRIQGRVQPQHF.